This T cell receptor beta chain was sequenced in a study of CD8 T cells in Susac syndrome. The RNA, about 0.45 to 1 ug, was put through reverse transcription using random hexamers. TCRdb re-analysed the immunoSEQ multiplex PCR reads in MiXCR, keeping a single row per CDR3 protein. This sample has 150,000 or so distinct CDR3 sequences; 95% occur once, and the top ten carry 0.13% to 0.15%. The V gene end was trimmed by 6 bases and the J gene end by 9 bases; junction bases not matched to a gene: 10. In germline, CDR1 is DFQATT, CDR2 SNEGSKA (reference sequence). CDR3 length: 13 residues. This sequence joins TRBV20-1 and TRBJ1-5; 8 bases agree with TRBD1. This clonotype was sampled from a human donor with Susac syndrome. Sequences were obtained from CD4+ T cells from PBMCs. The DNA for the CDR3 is TGCAGTGCAGCCCGGGACAGGTTATCGCCCCAGCATTTT. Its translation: CSAARDRLSPQHF.